Listed below are T cell receptor beta chains from one sample, sequenced in a study of blood T cell repertoires in COVID-19. Method: immunoSEQ multiplex PCR; TCRdb's copy keeps in-frame clones and lacks some. The table shows 260,000 or so clones, with around 84% occurring only once. Sequenced sample: PBMCs or T cells enriched from blood (not recorded which). These receptors all stem from a man between 18 and 29 years old who had recovered from COVID-19. CDR3s include the opening cysteine and the closing phenylalanine or tryptophan. D genes are given only for firm matches. A clone size is listed for some rows: how often the clone was seen (once, few, many), or a class if it is expanded.

>NA|TRBD1|TRBJ1-1|16|TRBV27
TGTGCCAGCAGTACAACCCAGGGACAGCTGGGGGCAAAAGCTTTCTTT
CASSTTQGQLGAKAFF
>once|NA|TRBJ2-3|13|TRBV7-2
TGTGCCAGCAGCTCTCGCTCCGGAGATACGCAGTATTTT
CASSSRSGDTQYF
>NA|NA|TRBJ1-1|16|TRBV5-1
TGCGCCAGCAGCTTGGAAGGGGAAAGGACGAACACTGAAGCTTTCTTT
CASSLEGERTNTEAFF
>NA|TRBD2|TRBJ2-1|15|TRBV19
TGTGCCAGTAGTATAGTAGCGGGGGGCCTAGGGGAGCAGTTCTTC
CASSIVAGGLGEQFF
>NA|NA|TRBJ1-5|15|TRBV15
TGTGCCACCAGCAGAGATCTAGGGGAAGGACAGCCCCAGCATTTT
CATSRDLGEGQPQHF
>NA|NA|TRBJ1-1|14|TRBV9
TGTGCCAGCAGCGTAGGGACAGTGAACACTGAAGCTTTCTTT
CASSVGTVNTEAFF
>NA|TRBD2|TRBJ2-7|16|TRBV11-2
TGTGCCAGCATCTCTTTAAGTGGTAGCGGGAGATACGAGCAGTACTTC
CASISLSGSGRYEQYF
>NA|NA|TRBJ1-1|15|TRBV19
TGTGCCAGTAGTATTGGGGCAGGTTTAAACACTGAAGCTTTCTTT
CASSIGAGLNTEAFF
>NA|NA|TRBJ1-4|14|TRBV18
TGTGCCAGCTCACCCGGGGGTGACAAGGTGAAACTGTTTTTT
CASSPGGDKVKLFF
>NA|NA|TRBJ1-1|12|TRBV6-5
TGTGCCAGCAGGGTAAGGGGGGGTGAAGCTTTCTTT
CASRVRGGEAFF
>NA|NA|TRBJ2-3|15|TRBV5-1
TGCGCCAGCAGCTTGGCGGACTCTAGCACAGATACGCAGTATTTT
CASSLADSSTDTQYF
>NA|TRBD1|TRBJ1-1|12|TRBV11-3
TGTGCCAGCAGCCGGCAGGGGGCTGAAGCTTTCTTT
CASSRQGAEAFF
>NA|NA|TRBJ2-7|12|TRBV19
TGTGCCAGTAGCCCGAGCTCCTACGAGCAGTACTTC
CASSPSSYEQYF
>NA|TRBD2|TRBJ2-7|16|TRBV28
TGTGCCAGCAGCCCTGGGACTAGCGGGAACACCCACGAGCAGTACTTC
CASSPGTSGNTHEQYF
>NA|NA|TRBJ1-2|13|TRBV7-6
TGTGCCAGCAGCTTAGCGGAGGGATCTGGCTACACCTTC
CASSLAEGSGYTF
>NA|TRBD1|TRBJ2-1|15|TRBV29-1
TGCAGCGCAATTCATCCCGGGACAGGGACAAATGAGCAGTTCTTC
CSAIHPGTGTNEQFF
>NA|NA|TRBJ1-1|15|TRBV9
TGTGCCAGCAGCGTAGTGGAGACCATGAACACTGAAGCTTTCTTT
CASSVVETMNTEAFF
>NA|NA|TRBJ1-2|15|TRBV6-2/TRBV6-3
TGTGCCAGCAGTGACATGCGACACCTATCCTATGGCTACACCTTC
CASSDMRHLSYGYTF
>NA|TRBD1|TRBJ1-6|14|TRBV5-1
TGCGCCAGCAGCTTGGGACAGGGATACGCCACCCTCCACTTT
CASSLGQGYATLHF
>once|NA|TRBJ2-1|14|TRBV28
TGTGCCAGCAGTTTAGGGAGCTCCTACAATGAGCAGTTCTTC
CASSLGSSYNEQFF
>NA|TRBD1|TRBJ1-1|15|TRBV5-1
TGCGCCAGCAGCTCACAGGGGGCCGGAGACACTGAAGCTTTCTTT
CASSSQGAGDTEAFF
>NA|TRBD1|TRBJ2-7|14|TRBV6-5
TGTGCCAGCAGCCGGGACAGGGTGGACTACGAGCAGTACTTC
CASSRDRVDYEQYF
>NA|NA|TRBJ1-5|15|TRBV6-5
TGTGCCAGCAGAAGACAGGCGGGGGACAATCAGCCCCAGCATTTT
CASRRQAGDNQPQHF
>NA|TRBD1|TRBJ1-5|14|TRBV19
TGTGCCAGTAGCGCGACAGGGCACAATCAGCCCCAGCATTTT
CASSATGHNQPQHF
>NA|TRBD1|TRBJ2-7|14|TRBV11-3
TGTGCCAGCAGCGGTAGGACAGGGTCCGACGAGCAGTACTTC
CASSGRTGSDEQYF
>NA|NA|TRBJ2-7|15|TRBV7-6
TGTGCCAGCAGCTTAGAAGTGACTACGTTCTACGAGCAGTACTTC
CASSLEVTTFYEQYF